The clone carrying this TCR beta chain was detected many times. No antigen is known for it. This entry comes from a study of T cells after yellow fever vaccination. About the study: Libraries from low-cell-number fractions were prepared with the SMART-Seq v4 Ultra Low Input RNA kit. Study conclusions and caveats: Researchers cautioned that FACS-sorted repertoires could harbor abundant clonotypes contaminating from the bulk population. Post-booster repertoires contained most primary-vaccination clones again (about 96% CD4, around 88% CD8). Faster peaking, at day 5 versus 15, marked a secondary response that was weaker.

MiXCR, run by TCRdb on the 5' RACE reads, gives a single entry per CDR3 protein. The sample holds 300,000 to 400,000 distinct CDR3 sequences, roughly 4.3% seen once. The CDR3 length is 15 residues. Germline loops: CDR1 MDHEN, CDR2 SYDVKM. The V gene end was trimmed by 5 bases and the J gene end by 10 bases; junction bases not matched to a gene: 11. The sequences come from PBMCs, collected 5 days after the yellow fever booster vaccination. The sequence came from a man between 18 and 29 years old who received the YFV17D yellow fever vaccine. The J gene is TRBJ1-6, the V gene TRBV28, with TRBD1 identical over 7 bases. The CDR3 here is CASSRSTGRGSPLHF. The CDR3 nucleotides read TGTGCCAGCAGTCGATCGACAGGGCGGGGCTCACCCCTCCACTTT.